The rows below give T cell receptor beta chains drawn from one sample of a study of blood T cells in healthy people across ages. Each CDR3 protein is one row after TCRdb ran MiXCR on the 5' RACE reads. The repertoire holds approximately 730,000 distinct CDR3 sequences, with about 55% as singletons. Sequencing was performed on blood. These receptors were obtained from a man older than 75 in good health. Each CDR3 is given with its conserved first and last residue. D genes are given only for firm matches. Not every row has a clone size; where given, it reads once, few, many or a size class.

clone_size: many; v_call: TRBV4-1; j_call: TRBJ2-7; d_call: TRBD2; cdr3_length: 15; cdr3_aa: CASSQALAGTYEQYF; cdr3_nt: TGCGCCAGCAGCCAAGCCCTAGCGGGAACCTACGAGCAGTACTTC
clone_size: .; v_call: TRBV20-1; j_call: TRBJ2-5; d_call: .; cdr3_length: 14; cdr3_aa: CSARDPSGSHTQYF; cdr3_nt: TGCAGTGCTAGAGACCCCAGTGGGTCCCATACCCAGTACTTC
clone_size: .; v_call: TRBV28; j_call: TRBJ2-3; d_call: TRBD1; cdr3_length: 18; cdr3_aa: CASIPSPKQGAIHRYAYF; cdr3_nt: TGTGCCAGCATCCCCTCCCCCAAACAGGGGGCTATTCACAGATACGCGTATTTT
clone_size: .; v_call: TRBV20-1; j_call: TRBJ2-1; d_call: .; cdr3_length: 13; cdr3_aa: CSAAGLRVNEQFF; cdr3_nt: TGCAGTGCTGCCGGACTGAGGGTCAATGAGCAGTTCTTC
clone_size: .; v_call: TRBV20-1; j_call: TRBJ2-4; d_call: TRBD2; cdr3_length: 18; cdr3_aa: CSALGTSGRRGTKNIQYF; cdr3_nt: TGCAGTGCCCTCGGGACTAGCGGGAGAAGGGGAACCAAAAACATTCAGTACTTC
clone_size: few; v_call: TRBV6-6; j_call: TRBJ2-6; d_call: .; cdr3_length: 15; cdr3_aa: CASSPPSSGANVLTF; cdr3_nt: TGTGCCAGCAGCCCTCCTAGCTCTGGGGCCAACGTCCTGACTTTC
clone_size: once; v_call: TRBV24-1; j_call: TRBJ2-1; d_call: TRBD1; cdr3_length: 15; cdr3_aa: CATRGGDRGDNEQFF; cdr3_nt: TGTGCCACCCGGGGTGGGGACAGGGGGGACAATGAGCAGTTCTTC
clone_size: .; v_call: TRBV27; j_call: TRBJ2-3; d_call: TRBD2; cdr3_length: 15; cdr3_aa: CASSPEAGAHRDAYF; cdr3_nt: TGTGCCAGCAGTCCAGAAGCGGGAGCGCACAGAGACGCGTATTTT
clone_size: .; v_call: TRBV20-1; j_call: TRBJ1-4; d_call: TRBD1; cdr3_length: 15; cdr3_aa: CSARDDRGNNEKLFF; cdr3_nt: TGCAGTGCTAGAGATGACAGGGGGAATAATGAAAAACTGTTTTTT
clone_size: .; v_call: TRBV6-2/TRBV6-3; j_call: TRBJ1-5; d_call: .; cdr3_length: 16; cdr3_aa: CASSYSGGVGGQPQHF; cdr3_nt: TGTGCCAGCAGTTACTCGGGCGGGGTAGGGGGTCAGCCCCAGCATTTT
clone_size: .; v_call: TRBV4-2; j_call: TRBJ2-3; d_call: TRBD2; cdr3_length: 17; cdr3_aa: CASSQERTSGISDTQYF; cdr3_nt: TGTGCCAGCAGCCAAGAGCGGACTAGCGGGATCTCAGATACGCAGTATTTT
clone_size: .; v_call: TRBV7-9; j_call: TRBJ2-7; d_call: .; cdr3_length: 14; cdr3_aa: CASSLQPLQGEQYF; cdr3_nt: TGTGCCAGCAGCTTACAACCCCTACAGGGCGAGCAGTACTTC
clone_size: .; v_call: TRBV20-1; j_call: TRBJ1-1; d_call: .; cdr3_length: 15; cdr3_aa: CSARREANMNTEAFF; cdr3_nt: TGCAGTGCTAGAAGGGAGGCGAACATGAACACTGAAGCTTTCTTT
clone_size: .; v_call: TRBV20-1; j_call: TRBJ1-6; d_call: TRBD1; cdr3_length: 14; cdr3_aa: CSARAGQNNSPLHF; cdr3_nt: TGCAGTGCTCGAGCGGGACAGAATAATTCACCCCTCCACTTT
clone_size: .; v_call: TRBV5-1; j_call: TRBJ2-2; d_call: TRBD1; cdr3_length: 16; cdr3_aa: CASSWRDRGYGGELFF; cdr3_nt: TGCGCCAGCAGCTGGAGGGACAGGGGGTATGGCGGGGAGCTGTTTTTT
clone_size: .; v_call: TRBV4-1; j_call: TRBJ2-5; d_call: TRBD2; cdr3_length: 19; cdr3_aa: CASSQDRGLAGVRVETQYF; cdr3_nt: TGCGCCAGCAGCCAAGATCGGGGACTAGCGGGAGTTCGGGTCGAGACCCAGTACTTC
clone_size: .; v_call: TRBV5-1; j_call: TRBJ2-1; d_call: .; cdr3_length: 11; cdr3_aa: CASSSGTPQFF; cdr3_nt: TGCGCCAGCAGCTCCGGGACTCCTCAGTTCTTC
clone_size: once; v_call: TRBV9; j_call: TRBJ2-5; d_call: .; cdr3_length: 14; cdr3_aa: CASSVEPQGYEQYF; cdr3_nt: TGTGCCAGCAGCGTAGAACCACAGGGATATGAGCAGTACTTC